Reported below is one T cell receptor beta chain. Its antigen remains undetermined. No base-level quality is on record; no much larger clone is a single base apart. This entry belongs to a study of CD8+ T cells in alopecia areata (dated by TCRdb to the late 2010s). For context, the study as a whole: The treated patients took part in an open-label pilot trial in which moderate-to-severe alopecia areata was treated with oral tofacitinib at 5 to 10 mg twice daily. Tofacitinib was administered for 6 to 18 months, and 6 months of follow-up off drug were then conducted to assess delayed response and recurrence. The SALT score, which quantifies the percentage of affected scalp surface area, was used to measure disease severity in treated patients. To study T cell clonal expansion in alopecia areata, the researchers applied high-throughput TCRbeta sequencing to both the C3H/HeJ mouse model and human patients. On the human side, TCRbeta sequencing was run on scalp tissue and on sorted CD4+ and CD8+ peripheral blood T cells from healthy controls and from alopecia areata patients with either patchy or totalis/universalis disease. Tofacitinib-treated patients had biopsies at baseline and at 4 and 24 weeks of treatment, with a later scalp biopsy in several patients. Scalp clonality was compared across normal scalp (n=4), patchy alopecia areata scalp (n=8), and alopecia totalis/universalis scalp (n=8). RNA was obtained with the PAXgene miRNA kit for fixed scalp, the miRNeasy kit for PBMCs, and the RNeasy kit for mouse skin. TCRbeta CDR3 regions were amplified by immunoSEQ multiplex PCR with 35 Vbeta forward and 13 Jbeta reverse primers.

Study-wide conclusions, independent of this receptor: Unlike mouse skin, which is dominated by gammadelta T cells, normal human skin has resident alphabeta T cells that are also sequenced, and this complicates analysis of the scalp TCR repertoire. Compared with mice, TCR sequences shared between patients were less clear, possibly partly because of HLA diversity across the patient population. Many expanded lesional clones were found to persist in scalp and blood during tofacitinib treatment, and relapse after treatment cessation may be partly explained by this persistence. With tofacitinib, both scalp clonality and the number of expanded CD8+ clones among the top 100 scalp clones went down significantly. Because the treated cohort was small and had just a single nonresponder, larger studies are needed to establish links between baseline CD8+ expansion and response. Lesional scalp, especially in alopecia totalis/universalis, showed higher clonality and more expanded CD8+ clones than normal scalp, suggesting antigenic drive.

The time point label, as the study defines it: 4 weeks on oral tofacitinib. The sample's treatment or condition label is to be understood as: oral pan-JAK inhibitor, 5-10 mg twice daily. Peripheral blood and lesional scalp punch biopsies were obtained from patients with alopecia areata. After PBMCs were isolated by density centrifugation and stained for CD3, CD4 and CD8, a FACSAria was used to sort CD4+ and CD8+ T cells. CDR1 and CDR2 are drawn from the germline V gene: KGHSH, LQKENI. Here V drops 8 bases and J drops 5 bases, and the junction holds 6 bases not matched to any gene. Reading from cysteine to phenylalanine, the CDR3 counts 13 amino acids. The DNA shown is the 39-base CDR3, in frame from base 1. Libraries were constructed by the immunoSEQ multiplex PCR assay. For TCR sequencing, RNA was extracted from every sample and reverse transcribed into cDNA to serve as template. SuperScript III was used to make first-strand cDNA, primed with a 2:1 mix of oligo-dT and random hexamers. A synthetic immune receptor repertoire was used to gauge amplification bias, and whatever bias remained was removed computationally. The study's processing was this. Raw reads were preprocessed to remove errors, and CDR3 was defined by IMGT conventions from the conserved cysteine to phenylalanine. Clonality was calculated as 1 minus Shannon entropy normalized by log2 of the number of productive unique TCRs. Scalp TCRbeta sequences were cross-referenced with sorted blood CD4 and CD8 repertoires so that the CD4 or CD8 identity of scalp clones could be inferred. Held by TCRdb, this immuneACCESS table contains in-frame sequences only and omits some clones. Under half of the omission traces to an unresolved V gene where checked; the cause of the rest is unknown. The V and J calls and clone size are taken from that table; D and trimming were inferred from the DNA. A total of a few hundred thousand clones appear in this sample, about 57% of them only once. The ten biggest clones cover roughly 1.5% of the sample.

The sequenced sample was CD4+ T cells sorted from blood, obtained at week 4, from a patient treated with tofacitinib. Recombination connected TRBV18 to TRBJ2-4; TRBD1 lines up with 7 middle nucleotides. The receptor comes from a human donor with alopecia areata. The nucleotide sequence is given as TGTGCCAGCCCAAATGGACAGGAAAACATTCAGTACTTC. Translated, it gives CASPNGQENIQYF.